Here is one T cell receptor (beta chain) with its context. What it recognizes is unknown. The data belong to a study of T cells in localized non-small cell lung cancer. V was trimmed by 5 bases and J by 4 bases, leaving 12 bases between them. The CDR3 extends over 13 amino acids. The V gene's germline CDR1 is GTSNPN and CDR2 SVGIG (reference sequence). TCRdb's copy holds only in-frame clones and misses some; the assay was immunoSEQ multiplex PCR. This sample has around 29,000 clones, with 92% found just once. Study conclusions and caveats: Blood T cell density predicted longer survival; adjacent-lung clonality, shorter. Of the tissues analyzed, uninvolved adjacent lung showed maximal T cell clonality, greater than tumor. A median of around 60 of the top 100 tumor clones appeared in adjacent lung, which was paired and uninvolved. A single tumor region was sequenced, leaving heterogeneity possible.

The specimen was peripheral blood mononuclear cells, collected before any cancer treatment. This TCR derives from a woman aged 40-69 years with stage III lung adenocarcinoma. This sequence joins TRBV30 and TRBJ1-5; D remains unclear. CDR3 DNA: TGTGCCTGGGCGCTGGCCGAAAATCAGCCCCAGCATTTT. Translating it yields CAWALAENQPQHF.